This TCR beta chain was captured in a study of T-cell memory formation after mild COVID-19. This clonotype was seen a handful of times. TCRdb re-called the 5' RACE reads through MiXCR, storing one row per CDR3 protein. The data hold some 300,000 distinct CDR3 sequences, with 20% to 25% observed a single time. Source material: PBMCs or a T cell subset sorted from them (not recorded which). The receptor's source is a man aged 18 to 30 who had mild COVID-19 (a few samples of this study predate the infection). Cell type and time point are not known.

Written as DNA, the CDR3 is TGTGCCAGCAGCCCCCAGGGGCATCGGTACACTGAAGCTTTCTTT. This gives the protein CASSPQGHRYTEAFF. The V and J genes are TRBV3-1 and TRBJ1-1, with D possibly TRBD1 on 6 matching bases. CDR3 length: 15 residues. The germline V and J ends were trimmed by 4 bases and 3 bases, with 15 bases remaining between them. Per the germline V gene, CDR1 is LGHDT and CDR2 is YNNKEL (reference sequence).